Listed below are T cell receptor beta chains from one sample, sequenced in a study of early T cells in non-severe SARS-CoV-2 infection. TCRdb recomputed calls from the 5' RACE reads with MiXCR, one row per CDR3 protein. The sample records approximately 74,000 distinct CDR3 sequences, more than 13% being singletons. Sequencing used whole blood. These receptors all stem from an adult who was a healthcare worker with PCR-confirmed SARS-CoV-2 infection or an uninfected control (not recorded which). Both conserved end residues are part of each CDR3. A D gene is named only where the DNA matches it firmly. For some rows the clone size is stated as once, few or many, or as a class when expanded; others skip it.

clone_size d_call j_call v_call cdr3_nt cdr3_aa
- TRBD1 TRBJ2-7 TRBV20-1 TGCAGTGTCGGGACAGGAATCGTGGACGAGCAGTACTTC CSVGTGIVDEQYF
- TRBD1 TRBJ1-1 TRBV18 TGTGCCAGCTCAGCAAACAGGGGTTGGGCTGAAGCTTTCTTT CASSANRGWAEAFF
many - TRBJ2-4 TRBV28 TGTGCCAGCAGTTCTTGGAAAAACATTCAGTACTTC CASSSWKNIQYF
- TRBD1 TRBJ2-7 TRBV18 TGTGCCAGCTCACCGGGGATCAGGGGGCACTCCTACGAGCAGTACTTC CASSPGIRGHSYEQYF
few - TRBJ2-5 TRBV6-5 TGTGCCAGCAGTTACCTGGTGGGGGGGCCTCAAGAGACCCAGTACTTC CASSYLVGGPQETQYF
- TRBD1 TRBJ1-1 TRBV29-1 TGCAGCGTTGGGTGGGCGGGACAGTACACTGAAGCTTTCTTT CSVGWAGQYTEAFF
- TRBD2 TRBJ2-7 TRBV2 TGTGCCAGCTCCAGCGGGGGTATCAATTACGAGCAGTACTTC CASSSGGINYEQYF
few - TRBJ1-1 TRBV29-1 TGTAGCGGAGTGAACACTGAAGCTTTCTTT CSGVNTEAFF
many - TRBJ2-7 TRBV7-8 TGTGCCAGCAGCTTCTCAGGCCGGACCTACGAGCAGTACTTC CASSFSGRTYEQYF
- - TRBJ1-1 TRBV7-9 TGTGCCAGCAGCCTTTCCGGACTCCGAGGAACTGAAGCTTTCTTT CASSLSGLRGTEAFF
- - TRBJ2-3 TRBV9 TGTGCCAGCAGCGAACAATCATCGAGCACAGATACGCAGTATTTT CASSEQSSSTDTQYF
- - TRBJ1-2 TRBV6-4 TGTGCCAGCAGTGACGGCCGCCGCTATGGCTACACCTTC CASSDGRRYGYTF
few - TRBJ2-5 TRBV2 TGTGCCACCCGCGCGAGGGCCGGCGGGGAGACCCAGTACTTC CATRARAGGETQYF
- TRBD2 TRBJ2-5 TRBV7-2 TGTGCCAGCAGCTCCCGGGGACTAGCGGGGGACCTCATCGGGTTGACCCAGTACTTC CASSSRGLAGDLIGLTQYF
few - TRBJ1-5 TRBV6-6 TGTGCCAGCAGTTACGGCCAGCAAACACCTCAGCCCCAGCATTTT CASSYGQQTPQPQHF
few TRBD2 TRBJ2-3 TRBV20-1 TGCAGTGCGCTAAGGGGACTAGCGGGGCTCACAGATACGCAGTATTTT CSALRGLAGLTDTQYF
- - TRBJ2-1 TRBV3-1 TGTGCCAGCAGCCAAGTACGTGGCTCCTACAATGAGCAGTTCTTC CASSQVRGSYNEQFF
medium-sized - TRBJ2-7 TRBV4-3 TGCGCCAGCAGCCAAGATGAGGGGGACTCCTACGAGCAGTACTTC CASSQDEGDSYEQYF
- - TRBJ1-1 TRBV28 TGTGCCAGCAGTTTAAATGATGCGTGGACGGTCACTGAAGCTTTCTTT CASSLNDAWTVTEAFF
- - TRBJ2-6 TRBV19 TGTGCCAGTAGTATGGTCGACTCTGGGGCCAACGTCCTGACTTTC CASSMVDSGANVLTF
- - TRBJ1-5 TRBV20-1 TGCAGTGCTAGCGGCGGGACTCAGCCCCAGCATTTT CSASGGTQPQHF
- - TRBJ2-4 TRBV29-1 TGCAGCGTTGCCCCTTCGGTAAACATTCAGTACTTC CSVAPSVNIQYF
few - TRBJ1-1 TRBV6-1 TGTGCCAGCATCCCCCGGCAGGGCCCGAACACTGAAGCTTTCTTT CASIPRQGPNTEAFF
- - TRBJ2-5 TRBV7-8 TGTGCCAGCAGCTCAACTAGGATCCAAGAGACCCAGTACTTC CASSSTRIQETQYF
few - TRBJ1-6 TRBV7-2 TGTGCCAGCAGCTTAGATCTTACAGGGATCCCGACTCATCGGGATTCACCCCTCCACTTT CASSLDLTGIPTHRDSPLHF
- TRBD1 TRBJ1-2 TRBV18 TGTGCCAGCTCACCACCTGACAGGGGGCGCAACTATGGCTACACCTTC CASSPPDRGRNYGYTF
few - TRBJ2-3 TRBV3-1 TGTGCCAGCAGCCTGACTTACGAGACATCCTCGGGAGATACGCAGTATTTT CASSLTYETSSGDTQYF
- - TRBJ1-1 TRBV18 TGTGCCAGCTCAATCGATTTGGGAACTGAAGCTTTCTTT CASSIDLGTEAFF
many - TRBJ1-5 TRBV12-3/TRBV12-4 TGTGCCAGCAGTTTCACGGGTACCAATCAGCCCCAGCATTTT CASSFTGTNQPQHF
- - TRBJ2-1 TRBV5-1 TGCGCCAGCAGCCCCACTGGGCTTACGCGAAATGAGCAGTTCTTC CASSPTGLTRNEQFF
- TRBD1 TRBJ2-5 TRBV12-3/TRBV12-4 TGTGCCAGCAGTCGGGGACAGCCCCAAGAGACCCAGTACTTC CASSRGQPQETQYF
few - TRBJ2-5 TRBV24-1 TGTGCCACCAGTGACAGCAACCAAGAGACCCAGTACTTC CATSDSNQETQYF
- - TRBJ1-1 TRBV29-1 TGCAGCGGAGGATCAGCCAACACTGAAGCTTTCTTT CSGGSANTEAFF
- - TRBJ1-4 TRBV28 TGTGCCAGCAGTTCCCTCCTCGGGACTCATAATGAAAAACTGTTTTTT CASSSLLGTHNEKLFF
few TRBD1 TRBJ2-3 TRBV20-1 TGCAGTGCCCAGGAGACAGGGGGCAGAGATACGCAGTATTTT CSAQETGGRDTQYF
many - TRBJ2-7 TRBV20-1 TGCAGTGCTACTGTTTGGGGGGCCAGCTACGAGCAGTACTTC CSATVWGASYEQYF
- - TRBJ2-3 TRBV28 TGTGCCAGCAGTTTTCCCCGGGACAAGAGCACAGATACGCAGTATTTT CASSFPRDKSTDTQYF
- - TRBJ1-2 TRBV6-1 TGTGCCAGCACCAGGGCAGGGTACGGCTACACCTTC CASTRAGYGYTF
few - TRBJ1-1 TRBV12-3/TRBV12-4 TGTGCCAGCAGGTACAGTGAGAACACTGAAGCTTTCTTT CASRYSENTEAFF
- TRBD1 TRBJ1-6 TRBV5-4 TGTGCCAGCAGCTTTGGAAGACAGGGAAATTCACCCCTCCACTTT CASSFGRQGNSPLHF
- - TRBJ2-7 TRBV12-3/TRBV12-4 TGTGCCTCCTCGGGGCTGGGGCGCGAGCAGTACTTC CASSGLGREQYF
few - TRBJ1-1 TRBV7-8 TGTGCCAGCAGCCCCGACAGAGTGAGAGCTGAAGCTTTCTTT CASSPDRVRAEAFF
- - TRBJ2-7 TRBV29-1 TGCAGCGCGGAGGGTTTCGGGGACCAGTACTTC CSAEGFGDQYF
- - TRBJ1-1 TRBV11-2 TGTGCCAGCAGCTCGACCTTCCAGAGGGCGAACACTGAAGCTTTCTTT CASSSTFQRANTEAFF
few - TRBJ1-3 TRBV2 TGTGCCAGCAAAGTCGAGGCTGGAAACACCATATATTTT CASKVEAGNTIYF
- TRBD1 TRBJ2-2 TRBV7-8 TGTGCCAGCAGGATCGGACAGGGAAACACCGGGGAGCTGTTTTTT CASRIGQGNTGELFF
- - TRBJ1-2 TRBV7-6 TGTGCCAGCAGCTTAGTCCGGGACGGACCCTATGGCTACACCTTC CASSLVRDGPYGYTF
- TRBD1 TRBJ2-3 TRBV4-3 TGCGCCAGCAGCCAAGGGGCCGGGACAGGGGGTCCCACAGATACGCAGTATTTT CASSQGAGTGGPTDTQYF
few - TRBJ1-1 TRBV7-6 TGTGCCAGCAGCTTAGTAGTGAACACTGAAGCTTTCTTT CASSLVVNTEAFF
- - TRBJ2-5 TRBV28 TGTGCCAGCAGATCCGGGGGGCCCGAGACCCAGTACTTC CASRSGGPETQYF
many - TRBJ1-5 TRBV6-5 TGTGCCAGCAGTTACTGCGGTGCAGGGCTTGTTGGGGGCAATCAGCCCCAGCATTTT CASSYCGAGLVGGNQPQHF
- - TRBJ2-2 TRBV4-1 TGCGCCAGCAGCCAAAAAAACGGATGGGGCGGCGGGGAGCTGTTTTTT CASSQKNGWGGGELFF
few - TRBJ2-7 TRBV4-2 TGTGCCAGCAGCCAAGTTACGGGGGTGCTGTCCTACGAGCAGTACTTC CASSQVTGVLSYEQYF
many - TRBJ1-1 TRBV20-1 TGCAGTGCTAGAGTTCCGGGGAGGAATCTCGGGAACACTGAAGCTTTCTTT CSARVPGRNLGNTEAFF
- - TRBJ2-7 TRBV28 TGTGCCAGCAGTTTGGGGGCTTTCGGGTCCGAGCAGTACTTC CASSLGAFGSEQYF
few TRBD1 TRBJ1-2 TRBV11-2 TGTGCCAGCAGCTCGGTGACAGGGCTGGGGTATGGCTACACCTTC CASSSVTGLGYGYTF
- - TRBJ2-2 TRBV28 TGTGCCAGCAGTTTTCTAGGGCGATCCAACACCGGGGAGCTGTTTTTT CASSFLGRSNTGELFF
- TRBD2 TRBJ2-1 TRBV9 TGTGCCAGCAGCGTAGGACTAGCGGGGAACAATGAGCAGTTCTTC CASSVGLAGNNEQFF